The clone carrying this T cell receptor (beta chain) has a single count. Per the germline V gene, CDR1 is SGHNT and CDR2 is YYREEE (reference sequence). The CDR3 runs to 20 residues. The J segment lost 0 bases and the V segment lost 7 bases, leaving 18 bases of the junction unmatched. This sample is part of a study of blood T cell repertoires in COVID-19. Assay used: immunoSEQ multiplex PCR; TCRdb lists only in-frame clones, some missing. The sample includes 220,000 or so clones, around 80% of them seen just once. The V call is TRBV5-4, the J call TRBJ2-7; TRBD2 matches 14 bases. Material for sequencing was peripheral blood. This clonotype originated in a woman aged 70-85 years with acute or convalescent COVID-19. The CDR3 sequence is CASESLRSGTSGSSSYEQYF. CDR3 in DNA: TGTGCCAGCGAAAGTTTGAGGTCCGGGACTAGCGGGAGTAGCTCCTACGAGCAGTACTTC.